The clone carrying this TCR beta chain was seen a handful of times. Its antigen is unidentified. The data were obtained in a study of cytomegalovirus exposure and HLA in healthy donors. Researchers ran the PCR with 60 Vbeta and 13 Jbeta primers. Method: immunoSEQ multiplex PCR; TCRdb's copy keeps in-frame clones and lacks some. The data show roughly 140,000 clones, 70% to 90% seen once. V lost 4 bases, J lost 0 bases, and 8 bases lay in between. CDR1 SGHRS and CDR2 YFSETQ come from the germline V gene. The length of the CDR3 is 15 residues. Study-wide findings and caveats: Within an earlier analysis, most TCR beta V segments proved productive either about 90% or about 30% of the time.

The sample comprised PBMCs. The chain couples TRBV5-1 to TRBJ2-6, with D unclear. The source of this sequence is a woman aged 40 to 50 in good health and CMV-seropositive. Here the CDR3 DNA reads TGCGCCAGCAGCAACACAGCCTCTGGGGCCAACGTCCTGACTTTC. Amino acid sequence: CASSNTASGANVLTF.